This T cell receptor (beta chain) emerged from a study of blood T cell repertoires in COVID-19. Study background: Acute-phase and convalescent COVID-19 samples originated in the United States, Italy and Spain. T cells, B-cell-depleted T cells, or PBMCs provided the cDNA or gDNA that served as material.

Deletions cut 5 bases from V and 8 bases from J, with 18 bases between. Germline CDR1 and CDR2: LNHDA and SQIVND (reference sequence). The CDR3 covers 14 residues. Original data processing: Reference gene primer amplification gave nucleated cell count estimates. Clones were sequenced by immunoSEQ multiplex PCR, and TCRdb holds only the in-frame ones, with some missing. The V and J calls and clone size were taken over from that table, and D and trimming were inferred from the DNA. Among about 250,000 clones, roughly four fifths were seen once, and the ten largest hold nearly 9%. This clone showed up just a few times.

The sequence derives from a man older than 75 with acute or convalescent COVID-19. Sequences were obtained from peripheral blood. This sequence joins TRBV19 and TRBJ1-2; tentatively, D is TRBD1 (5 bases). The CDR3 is CASSLPNAGLGYTF. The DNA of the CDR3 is TGTGCCAGTAGTCTCCCTAATGCAGGGCTGGGCTACACCTTC.